The 21 T cell receptor beta chains below come from one sample, sequenced in a study of post-analysis software for immune sequencing data. Study-wide points: Controls showed lower frequencies than patients for roughly five TRBV segments, and TRBV5-6, TRBV5-1 and TRBV20-1 were among these.

The library was made from cDNA and included unique molecular identifiers. Via MiXCR, TCRdb re-called the PCR reads, giving one row per CDR3 protein. In the table there are roughly 730,000 distinct CDR3 sequences, around 27% of which are singletons. Their cognate antigens are unknown. The sequenced material came from blood. The source is a girl aged 10 to 17 with multiple sclerosis.

This clonotype occurred a few times. One end of the junction does not line up with germline, which may come from a read error. The chain joins TRBV10-3 to TRBJ1-4; no definite D call. CDR3 length equals 15 residues. Germline CDR1 and CDR2: ENHRY and SYGVKD. CDR3 sequence: CAISLDRDTNEKLFF. Written as DNA, the CDR3 is TGTGCCATCAGCCTAGACCGGGATACTAACGAAAAACTGTTTTTT.

This clonotype was seen repeatedly, ten times or more. This rearrangement joins TRBV12-3 or TRBV12-4 to TRBJ2-4; the D gene is possibly TRBD2 (6 bases). Trimming shortened V by 8 bases and J by 3 bases, and 11 bases separated the two germline ends. The CDR3 contains 13 residues. The CDR3 DNA is TGTGCCAGCGGACTGGGGGGCAAAAACATTCAGTACTTC. Amino acid sequence: CASGLGGKNIQYF.

This clonotype showed up just a few times. The genes are TRBV27 and TRBJ2-1; 12 bases are shared with TRBD2. The CDR3 contains 19 residues. J lost 6 bases, V lost 7 bases, and 19 bases had no gene match. Germline V gene lookup returns CDR1 MNHEY and CDR2 SMNVEV (reference sequence). The CDR3, as DNA: TGTGCCAGCAAATTGGGTCCAGGGAGACTAGCGGGAGAAGTCAATGAGCAGTTCTTC. As protein: CASKLGPGRLAGEVNEQFF.

This clonotype was recorded a few times. The chain combines TRBV10-3 with TRBJ2-1; 10 bases are a match to TRBD1. The germline V gene encodes CDR1 ENHRY and CDR2 SYGVKD. This CDR3 has 14 amino acids. V lost 10 bases, J lost 5 bases, and 8 bases stayed unmatched. CDR3 in DNA: TGTGCCACCGCCGGGACAGGGGCCAACAATGAGCAGTTCTTC. This gives the protein CATAGTGANNEQFF.

This clonotype was detected ten times or more. This chain joins TRBV4-3 and TRBJ2-1; D is undetermined. The CDR3 is 16 amino acids. Germline loops: CDR1 LGHNA, CDR2 YSLEER. V was shortened by 0 bases and J by 0 bases, with 9 bases between the two germline ends. The CDR3 DNA is TGCGCCAGCAGCCAAGATGGTAGGGTCTCCTACAATGAGCAGTTCTTC. Encoded protein: CASSQDGRVSYNEQFF.

The chain is built from TRBV11-3 and TRBJ2-1; D unresolved. The CDR3 covers 14 residues. The germline gives CDR1 SGHNT, CDR2 YENEEA. Trimming shortened V by 4 bases and J by 6 bases, and 13 bases separated the two germline ends. The CDR3 DNA reads TGTGCCAGCAGCTCTAGGAACCCCGTCAATGAGCAGTTCTTC. This encodes CASSSRNPVNEQFF.

V gene TRBV27 combines with J gene TRBJ2-7; tentatively, D is TRBD1 or TRBD2 (5 bases each). The germline CDR1 and CDR2 sequences are MNHEY and SMNVEV (reference sequence). This CDR3 has 15 residues. V was shortened by 5 bases and J by 2 bases, with 16 bases between the two germline ends. For the CDR3, the DNA is TGTGCCAGCAGTCTAAGGACACCGAGGGCCTACGAGCAGTACTTC. Translation: CASSLRTPRAYEQYF.

The sample holds a few counts of this clonotype. The rearrangement joins TRBV12-3 or TRBV12-4 to TRBJ2-1, with a tentative D call TRBD1 (5 bases). The V and J ends lost 5 bases and 9 bases respectively, with 20 bases between them. CDR3 length: 15 amino acids. CDR3 coding DNA: TGTGCCAGCAGTGTCCGCCCAGGGATTTCGGGTGAGCAGTTCTTC. Translated, it gives CASSVRPGISGEQFF.

This chain links TRBV28 with TRBJ1-2; weak D call: TRBD1 (5 bases). Germline CDR1 reads MDHEN; CDR2 reads SYDVKM. Trimming shortened V by 5 bases and J by 4 bases, and 20 bases separated the two germline ends. The CDR3 extends over 16 amino acids. The CDR3 nucleotides read TGTGCCAGCAGTACCCCCGTTGGGCAGGGCATCTATGGCTACACCTTC. Its protein product is CASSTPVGQGIYGYTF.

The rearrangement joins TRBV20-1 to TRBJ2-1; D is tentatively TRBD1 or TRBD2 (5 bases each). V gave up 6 bases and J gave up 5 bases, with 14 bases separating them. From germline, CDR1 is DFQATT and CDR2 SNEGSKA (reference sequence). The CDR3 extends over 13 amino acids. The CDR3 DNA is TGCAGTGCGGGACCGCAAACCAACAATGAGCAGTTCTTC. The encoded protein is CSAGPQTNNEQFF.

This clonotype was seen repeatedly, ten times or more. The chain links TRBV10-3 to TRBJ2-5; 8 bases line up with TRBD2. V lost 0 bases to trimming and J lost 1 base; unmatched junction nucleotides: 7. Germline lookup yields CDR1 ENHRY and CDR2 SYGVKD. The CDR3 runs 17 residues. As DNA, the CDR3 is TGTGCCATCAGTGAGTCGGCCATAGCGGGGCCCCAAGAGACCCAGTACTTC. Its translation: CAISESAIAGPQETQYF.

This clonotype occurred a few times. The chain employs TRBV10-3 and TRBJ1-2; 8 bases map to TRBD1. This CDR3 has 13 amino acids. With 2 bases clipped from V and 6 bases from J, the junction kept 2 bases outside the gene matches. Germline-derived CDR1 and CDR2 are ENHRY and SYGVKD. The CDR3 is CAISEGQGDGYTF. CDR3 DNA sequence: TGTGCCATCAGTGAGGGACAGGGTGATGGCTACACCTTC.

This clonotype appeared a single time. Sequence at one end of the junction differs from germline and may be a read error. J is TRBJ2-1 and V is TRBV6-5; tentatively, D is TRBD2 (6 bases). Germline V gene lookup returns CDR1 MNHEY and CDR2 SVGAGI. The CDR3 has 13 amino acids. The CDR3 DNA reads as TGTGCCAGCAGTGACGGGACTTACAATGAGCGGTTCTTC. Protein product: CASSDGTYNERFF.

This clonotype was detected a few times. The V call is TRBV7-2, the J call TRBJ1-1, with 8 bases that match TRBD1. The CDR3 loop spans 14 amino acids. V shed 2 bases and J 4 bases; nucleotides not matched to a gene: 3. Germline V gene data show CDR1 as SGHTA and CDR2 as FQGNSA. The CDR3 sequence is CASSLYTGGTEAFF. CDR3 nucleotides: TGTGCCAGCAGCTTATATACAGGGGGCACTGAAGCTTTCTTT.

This clonotype came up many times. The chain combines TRBV10-3 with TRBJ2-5; perhaps TRBD2 as D (6 bases). Per germline, CDR1 ENHRY and CDR2 SYGVKD. This CDR3 spans 17 amino acids. V was clipped by 0 bases and J by 0 bases, with 14 bases between them. The CDR3 region has the DNA TGTGCCATCAGTGAGTCGACCTGGCGGACTAACCAAGAGACCCAGTACTTC. Translating it yields CAISESTWRTNQETQYF.

The chain joins TRBV4-1 to TRBJ2-7; D gene uncertain. Deletions cut 0 bases from V and 0 bases from J, with 15 bases between. The CDR3 covers 17 residues. Germline lookup yields CDR1 MGHRA and CDR2 YSYEKL. In DNA form, the CDR3 reads TGCGCCAGCAGCCAAGATCACCGGTCAGCCCTCTCCTACGAGCAGTACTTC. As protein: CASSQDHRSALSYEQYF.

The J gene is TRBJ2-1, the V gene TRBV28; D is uncertain. CDR1 and CDR2 from the germline V gene are MDHEN and SYDVKM. V was trimmed by 6 bases and J by 6 bases, leaving 21 bases between them. The CDR3 runs to 16 residues. CDR3 sequence: CASSHAGRLTLNEQFF. The CDR3 nucleotides are TGTGCCAGCAGCCATGCTGGGCGTCTCACCCTCAATGAGCAGTTCTTC.

This clonotype was seen ten or more times. One junction end does not reproduce the germline sequence, and a read error may be involved. The chain uses TRBV7-2 and TRBJ2-7; D unresolved. This CDR3 has 12 amino acids. Per the germline V gene, CDR1 is SGHTA and CDR2 is FQGNSA. The CDR3 is CASRQTSSEQYF. The CDR3 coding sequence is TGTGCCAGCAGGCAAACCTCCTCCGAGCAGTACTTC.

This chain joins TRBV9 and TRBJ1-1, with D perhaps TRBD1 (6 bases). V was trimmed by 0 bases and J by 0 bases, leaving 12 bases between them. This CDR3 is built from 16 residues. The germline gives CDR1 SGDLS, CDR2 YYNGEE. The chain's CDR3 is CASSVGRGRLNTEAFF. In nucleotides, the CDR3 is TGTGCCAGCAGCGTAGGCAGGGGAAGACTGAACACTGAAGCTTTCTTT.

Only a few counts were recorded for this clonotype. J is TRBJ2-5 and V is TRBV7-9; D is uncertain. CDR3 length: 14 amino acids. Between the trimmed V and J ends, which lost 1 base and 5 bases, there was a span of 11 bases. Germline V gene sequence: CDR1 SEHNR, CDR2 FQNEAQ (reference sequence). In DNA, the CDR3 is TGTGCCAGCAGCTTAGGTAGTGGGGTGGAGACCCAGTACTTC. Amino acids: CASSLGSGVETQYF.

This clonotype was seen more than once but under ten times. The chain employs TRBV7-2 and TRBJ1-5; perhaps TRBD1 as D (5 bases). The germline V gene encodes CDR1 SGHTA and CDR2 FQGNSA. The CDR3 loop spans 13 amino acids. The V and J ends lost 8 bases and 5 bases respectively, with 13 bases between them. The CDR3 nucleotides are TGTGCCAGCTCCAAAGGGGTTTATCAGCCCCAGCATTTT. It codes for CASSKGVYQPQHF.